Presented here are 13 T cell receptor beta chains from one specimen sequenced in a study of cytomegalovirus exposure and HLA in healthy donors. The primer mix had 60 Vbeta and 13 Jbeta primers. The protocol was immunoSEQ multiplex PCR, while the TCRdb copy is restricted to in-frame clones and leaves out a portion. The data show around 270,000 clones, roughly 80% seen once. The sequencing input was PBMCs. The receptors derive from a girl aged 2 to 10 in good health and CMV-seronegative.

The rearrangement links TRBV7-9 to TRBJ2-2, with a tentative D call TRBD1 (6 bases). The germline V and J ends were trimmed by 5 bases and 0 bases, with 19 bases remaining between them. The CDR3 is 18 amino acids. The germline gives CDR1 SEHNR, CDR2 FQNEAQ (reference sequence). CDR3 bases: TGTGCCAGCAGCCCCTTGAGGGGGAGAATTTCGAACACCGGGGAGCTGTTTTTT. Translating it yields CASSPLRGRISNTGELFF.

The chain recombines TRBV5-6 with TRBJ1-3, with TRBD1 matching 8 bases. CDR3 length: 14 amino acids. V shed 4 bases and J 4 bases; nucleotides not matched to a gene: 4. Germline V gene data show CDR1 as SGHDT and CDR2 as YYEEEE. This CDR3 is CASSRTGPGNTIYF. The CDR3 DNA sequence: TGTGCCAGCAGCCGGACAGGGCCAGGAAACACCATATATTTT. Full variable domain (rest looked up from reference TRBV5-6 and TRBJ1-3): DAGVTQSPTHLIKTRGQQVTLRCSPKSGHDTVSWYQQALGQGPQFIFQYYEEEERQRGNFPDRFSGHQFPNYSSELNVNALLLGDSALYLCASSRTGPGNTIYFGEGSWLTVV.

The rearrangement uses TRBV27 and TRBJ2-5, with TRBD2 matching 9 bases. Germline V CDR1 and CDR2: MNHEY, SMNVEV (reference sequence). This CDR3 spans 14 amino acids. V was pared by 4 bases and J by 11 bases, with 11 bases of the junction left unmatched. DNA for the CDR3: TGTGCCAGCAGTTCCCTAGCGGGAACTAGTGAGCAGTACTTC. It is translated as CASSSLAGTSEQYF.

The CDR3: CASRGAGRDTVYNEQFF. The CDR3 DNA sequence: TGTGCCAGCAGGGGGGCTGGCCGGGACACCGTCTACAATGAGCAGTTCTTC. The chain is built from TRBV25-1 and TRBJ2-1; a weak D match, TRBD1 (6 bases). The V end lost 6 bases, the J end lost 3 bases, and 21 bases lay between the germline ends. This CDR3 contains 17 residues. Germline lookup yields CDR1 MGHDK and CDR2 SYGVNS.

This CDR3 is CASSGGLAGGQIGTDTQYF. For the CDR3, the DNA is TGTGCCAGCAGCGGAGGCCTAGCGGGGGGCCAAATTGGCACAGATACGCAGTATTTT. V gene TRBV13 combines with J gene TRBJ2-3; 11 bases line up with TRBD2. This CDR3 is 19 amino acids long. The ends lost 5 bases at V and 1 base at J; junction bases unmatched: 14. Germline V gene sequence: CDR1 PRHDT, CDR2 FYEKMQ (reference sequence).

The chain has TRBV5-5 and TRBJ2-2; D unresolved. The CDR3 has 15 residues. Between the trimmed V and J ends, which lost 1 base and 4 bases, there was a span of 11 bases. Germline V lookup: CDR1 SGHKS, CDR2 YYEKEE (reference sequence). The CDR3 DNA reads TGTGCCAGCAGCTTGCTGGCTGGCCCCACCGGGGAGCTGTTTTTT. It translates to CASSLLAGPTGELFF.

CDR3 sequence reads: CASLEGSNEKLFF. The DNA for the CDR3 is TGTGCCAGCCTGGAAGGGAGTAATGAAAAACTGTTTTTT. The chain combines TRBV6-1 with TRBJ1-4; D is unresolved. This CDR3 contains 13 residues. Trimming shortened V by 8 bases and J by 4 bases, and 11 bases separated the two germline ends. The germline gives CDR1 MNHNS, CDR2 SASEGT.

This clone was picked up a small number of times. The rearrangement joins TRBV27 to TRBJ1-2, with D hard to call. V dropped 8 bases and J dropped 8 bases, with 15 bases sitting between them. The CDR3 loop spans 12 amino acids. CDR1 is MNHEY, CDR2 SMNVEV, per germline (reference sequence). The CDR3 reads CASDSGGHGYTF. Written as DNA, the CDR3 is TGTGCCAGCGATTCGGGAGGTCACGGCTACACCTTC.

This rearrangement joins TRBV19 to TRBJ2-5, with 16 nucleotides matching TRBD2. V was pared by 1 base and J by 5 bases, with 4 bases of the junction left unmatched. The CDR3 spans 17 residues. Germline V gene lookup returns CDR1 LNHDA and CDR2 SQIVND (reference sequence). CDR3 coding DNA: TGTGCCAGTAGTATAGTCGCGGGACTAGCGGGAGGGGAGACCCAGTACTTC. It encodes CASSIVAGLAGGETQYF.

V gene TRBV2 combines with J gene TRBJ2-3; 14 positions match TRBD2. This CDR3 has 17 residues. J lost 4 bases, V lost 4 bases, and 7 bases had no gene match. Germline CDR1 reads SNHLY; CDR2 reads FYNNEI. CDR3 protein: CASSAFGTSGSPDTQYF. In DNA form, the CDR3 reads TGTGCCAGCAGTGCTTTCGGGACTAGCGGGAGCCCAGATACGCAGTATTTT.

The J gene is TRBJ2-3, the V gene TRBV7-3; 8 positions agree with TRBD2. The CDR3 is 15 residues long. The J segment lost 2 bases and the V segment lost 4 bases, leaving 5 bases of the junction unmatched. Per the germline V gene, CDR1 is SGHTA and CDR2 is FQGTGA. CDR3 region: CASSSAGGLTDTQYF. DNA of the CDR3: TGTGCCAGCAGCTCGGCGGGGGGCCTCACAGATACGCAGTATTTT.

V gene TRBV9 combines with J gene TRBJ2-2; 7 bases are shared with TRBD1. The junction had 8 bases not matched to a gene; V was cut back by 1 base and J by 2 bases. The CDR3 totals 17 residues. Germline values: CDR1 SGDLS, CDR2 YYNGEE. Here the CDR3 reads CASSVRWNRGNTGELFF. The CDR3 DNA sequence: TGTGCCAGCAGCGTAAGGTGGAACAGGGGAAACACCGGGGAGCTGTTTTTT.

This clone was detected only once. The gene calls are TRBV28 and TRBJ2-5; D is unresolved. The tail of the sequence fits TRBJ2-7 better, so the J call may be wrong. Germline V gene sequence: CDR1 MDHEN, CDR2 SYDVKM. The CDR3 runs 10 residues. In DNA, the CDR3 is TGTGCCAGCAGGGGCTACGAGCAGTACTTC. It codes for CASRGYEQYF.